Listed here is a single T cell receptor beta chain. The data are from a study of T cell changes during pregnancy in multiple sclerosis. This table comes from immunoSEQ multiplex PCR, and its TCRdb copy is limited to in-frame clones, with some not included. The sample has roughly 110,000 clones, about 90% seen once. The source of this sequence is a female donor with multiple sclerosis, enrolled in a pregnancy study. Sequencing was performed on peripheral blood, taken after pregnancy.

The CDR3 DNA reads TGCGCCAGCAGCGGGACTTACGGGGAGCTGTTTTTT. Translating gives CASSGTYGELFF. The rearrangement links TRBV10-1 to TRBJ2-2; maybe TRBD2 (6 bases). This CDR3 is 12 amino acids long. Germline-derived CDR1 and CDR2 are WNHNN and SYGVQD (reference sequence). Between the trimmed V and J ends, which lost 6 bases and 7 bases, there was a span of 9 bases.